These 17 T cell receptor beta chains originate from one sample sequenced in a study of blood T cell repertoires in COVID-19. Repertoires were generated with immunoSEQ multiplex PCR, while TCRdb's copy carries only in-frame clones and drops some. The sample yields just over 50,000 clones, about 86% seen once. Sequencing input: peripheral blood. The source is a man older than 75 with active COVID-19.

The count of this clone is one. The CDR3 region is CASSSTRGPAYEQYF. CDR3 sequence (DNA): TGTGCCAGCAGCTCCACCAGGGGGCCCGCCTACGAGCAGTACTTC. J is TRBJ2-7 and V is TRBV2; 8 nucleotides match TRBD1. Germline lookup yields CDR1 SNHLY and CDR2 FYNNEI. This CDR3 region has 15 residues. The ends lost 6 bases at V and 2 bases at J; junction bases unmatched: 9.

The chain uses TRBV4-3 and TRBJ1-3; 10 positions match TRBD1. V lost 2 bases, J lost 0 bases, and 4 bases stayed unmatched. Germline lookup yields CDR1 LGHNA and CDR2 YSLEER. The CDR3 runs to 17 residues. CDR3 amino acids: CASSQRTGGLSGNTIYF. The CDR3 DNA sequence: TGCGCCAGCAGCCAAAGGACAGGGGGACTCTCTGGAAACACCATATATTTT.

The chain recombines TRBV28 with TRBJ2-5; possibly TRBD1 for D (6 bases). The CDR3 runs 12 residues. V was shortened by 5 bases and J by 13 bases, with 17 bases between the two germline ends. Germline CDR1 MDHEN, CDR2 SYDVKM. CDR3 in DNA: TGTGCCAGCAGTCGACCCGGGACAACAACGTACTTC. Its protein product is CASSRPGTTTYF. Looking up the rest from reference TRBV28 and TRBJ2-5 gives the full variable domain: DVKVTQSSRYLVKRTGEKVFLECVQDMDHENMFWYRQDPGLGLRLIYFSYDVKMKEKGDIPEGYSVSREKKERFSLILESASTNQTSMYLCASSRPGTTTYFGPGTRLLVL.

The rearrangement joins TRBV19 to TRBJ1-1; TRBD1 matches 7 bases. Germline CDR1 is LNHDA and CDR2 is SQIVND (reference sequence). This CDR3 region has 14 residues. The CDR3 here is CASTRDRRNTEAFF. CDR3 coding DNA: TGTGCGTCGACTCGGGACAGACGGAACACTGAAGCTTTCTTT. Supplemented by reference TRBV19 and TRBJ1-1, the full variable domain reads DGGITQSPKYLFRKEGQNVTLSCEQNLNHDAMYWYRQDPGQGLRLIYYSQIVNDFQKGDIAEGYSVSREKKESFPLTVTSAQKNPTAFYLCASTRDRRNTEAFFGQGTRLTVV.

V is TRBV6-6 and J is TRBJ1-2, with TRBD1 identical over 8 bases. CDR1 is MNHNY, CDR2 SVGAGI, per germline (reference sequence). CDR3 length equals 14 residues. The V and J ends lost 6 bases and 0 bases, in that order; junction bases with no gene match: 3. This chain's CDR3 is CASRSQGANYGYTF. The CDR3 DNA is TGTGCCAGCAGATCACAGGGGGCTAACTATGGCTACACCTTC.

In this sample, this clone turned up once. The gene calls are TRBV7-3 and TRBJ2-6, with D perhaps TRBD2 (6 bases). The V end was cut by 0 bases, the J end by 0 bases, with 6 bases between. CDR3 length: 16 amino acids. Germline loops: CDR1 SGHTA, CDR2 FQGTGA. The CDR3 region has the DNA TGTGCCAGCAGCTTAACGCGGGACTCTGGGGCCAACGTCCTGACTTTC. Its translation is CASSLTRDSGANVLTF.

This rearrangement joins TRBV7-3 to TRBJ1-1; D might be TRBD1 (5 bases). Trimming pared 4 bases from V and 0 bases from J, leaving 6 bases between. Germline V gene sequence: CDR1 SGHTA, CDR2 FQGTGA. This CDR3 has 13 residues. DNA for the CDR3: TGTGCCAGCAGCTCGACAGTGAACACTGAAGCTTTCTTT. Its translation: CASSSTVNTEAFF.

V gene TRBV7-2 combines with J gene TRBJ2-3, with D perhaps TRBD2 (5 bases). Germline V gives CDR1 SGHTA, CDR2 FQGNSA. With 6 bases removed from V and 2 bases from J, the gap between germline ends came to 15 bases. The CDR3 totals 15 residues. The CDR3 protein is CASRRSGTDTDTQYF. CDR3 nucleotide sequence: TGTGCCAGCAGGAGAAGCGGTACTGACACAGATACGCAGTATTTT.

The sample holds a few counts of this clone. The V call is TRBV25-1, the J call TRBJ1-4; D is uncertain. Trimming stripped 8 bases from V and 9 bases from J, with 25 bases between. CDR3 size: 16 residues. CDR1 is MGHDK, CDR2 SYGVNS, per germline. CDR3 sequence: CASSGWSYSLGQKLFF. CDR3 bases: TGTGCCAGCTCGGGGTGGAGTTACAGTTTGGGCCAAAAACTGTTTTTT.

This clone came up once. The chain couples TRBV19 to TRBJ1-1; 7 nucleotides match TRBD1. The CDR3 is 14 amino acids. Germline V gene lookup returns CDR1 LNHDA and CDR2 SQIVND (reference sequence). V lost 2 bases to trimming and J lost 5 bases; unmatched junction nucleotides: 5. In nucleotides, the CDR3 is TGTGCCAGTAGTATAAGACAGGGCCGTACTGAAGCTTTCTTT. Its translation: CASSIRQGRTEAFF.

CDR3 sequence (DNA): TGTGCCAGCAGCCGTTCCCCCTACAGGGCCTACGAGCAGTACTTC. Translation gives CASSRSPYRAYEQYF. This chain uses TRBV7-8 with TRBJ2-7, with D possibly TRBD1 on 6 matching bases. The CDR3 totals 15 residues. Trimming shortened V by 5 bases and J by 2 bases, and 16 bases separated the two germline ends. Germline-derived CDR1 and CDR2 are SGHVS and FQNEAQ.

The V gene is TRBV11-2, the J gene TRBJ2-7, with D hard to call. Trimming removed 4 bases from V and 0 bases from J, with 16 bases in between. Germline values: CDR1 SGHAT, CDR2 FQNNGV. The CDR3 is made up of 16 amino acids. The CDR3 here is CASSSIALGFSYEQYF. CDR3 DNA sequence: TGTGCCAGCAGCTCCATTGCCCTCGGGTTCTCCTACGAGCAGTACTTC. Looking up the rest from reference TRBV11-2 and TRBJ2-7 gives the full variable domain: EAGVAQSPRYKIIEKRQSVAFWCNPISGHATLYWYQQILGQGPKLLIQFQNNGVVDDSQLPKDRFSAERLKGVDSTLKIQPAKLEDSAVYLCASSSIALGFSYEQYFGPGTRLTVT.

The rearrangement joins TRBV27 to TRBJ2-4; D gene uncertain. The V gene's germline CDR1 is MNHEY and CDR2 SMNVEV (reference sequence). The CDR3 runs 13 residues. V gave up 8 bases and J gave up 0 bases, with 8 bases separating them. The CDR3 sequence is CASSPLAKNIQYF. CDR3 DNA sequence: TGTGCCAGCTCCCCACTAGCCAAAAACATTCAGTACTTC.

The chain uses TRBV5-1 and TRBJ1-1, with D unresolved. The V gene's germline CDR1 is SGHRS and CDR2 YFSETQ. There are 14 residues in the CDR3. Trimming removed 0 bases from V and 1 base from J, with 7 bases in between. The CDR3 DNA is TGCGCCAGCAGCTTGGAGGGAGGGAACACTGAAGCTTTCTTT. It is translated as CASSLEGGNTEAFF.

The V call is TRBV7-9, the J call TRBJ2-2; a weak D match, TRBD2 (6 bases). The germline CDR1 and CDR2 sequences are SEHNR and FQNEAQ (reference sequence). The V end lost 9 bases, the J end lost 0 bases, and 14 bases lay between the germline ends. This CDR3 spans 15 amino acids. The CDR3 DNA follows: TGTGCCAGTCTTTTAGCGGACACGAACACCGGGGAGCTGTTTTTT. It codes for CASLLADTNTGELFF. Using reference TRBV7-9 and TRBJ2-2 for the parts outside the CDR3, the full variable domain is DTGVSQNPRHKITKRGQNVTFRCDPISEHNRLYWYRQTLGQGPEFLTYFQNEAQLEKSRLLSDRFSAERPKGSFSTLEIQRTEQGDSAMYLCASLLADTNTGELFFGEGSRLTVL.

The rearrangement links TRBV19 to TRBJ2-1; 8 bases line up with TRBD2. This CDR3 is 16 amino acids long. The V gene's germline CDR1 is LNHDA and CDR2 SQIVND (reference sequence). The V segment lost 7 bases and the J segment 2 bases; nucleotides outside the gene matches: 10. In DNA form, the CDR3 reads TGTGCCAGTACCGGGGGGGAGCGGGACACCTACAATGAGCAGTTCTTC. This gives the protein CASTGGERDTYNEQFF.

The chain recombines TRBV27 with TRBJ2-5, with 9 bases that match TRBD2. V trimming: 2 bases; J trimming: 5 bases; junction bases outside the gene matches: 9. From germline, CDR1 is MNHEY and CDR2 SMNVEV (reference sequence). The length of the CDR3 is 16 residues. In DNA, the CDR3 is TGTGCCAGCAGTTTACGGGCGGGAGGGCCGTTGGAGACCCAGTACTTC. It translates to CASSLRAGGPLETQYF.